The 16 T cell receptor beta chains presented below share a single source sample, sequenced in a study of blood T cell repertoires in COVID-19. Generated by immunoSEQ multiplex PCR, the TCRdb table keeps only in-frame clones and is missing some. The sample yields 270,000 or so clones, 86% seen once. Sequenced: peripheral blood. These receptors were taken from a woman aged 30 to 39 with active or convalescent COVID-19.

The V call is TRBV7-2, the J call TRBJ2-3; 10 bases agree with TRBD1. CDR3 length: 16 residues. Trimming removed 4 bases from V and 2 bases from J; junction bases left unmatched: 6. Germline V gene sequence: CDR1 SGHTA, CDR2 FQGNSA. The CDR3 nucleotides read TGTGCCAGCAGCTCACTCGGGACAGGGGTCACAGATACGCAGTATTTT. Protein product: CASSSLGTGVTDTQYF.

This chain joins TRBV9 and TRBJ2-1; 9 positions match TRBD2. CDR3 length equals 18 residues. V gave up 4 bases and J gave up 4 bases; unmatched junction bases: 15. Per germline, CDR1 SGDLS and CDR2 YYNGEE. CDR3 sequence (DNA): TGTGCCAGCAGCTCTCCCCCCGGCGGGGGGGGTTTTTACAATGAGCAGTTCTTC. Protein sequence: CASSSPPGGGGFYNEQFF.

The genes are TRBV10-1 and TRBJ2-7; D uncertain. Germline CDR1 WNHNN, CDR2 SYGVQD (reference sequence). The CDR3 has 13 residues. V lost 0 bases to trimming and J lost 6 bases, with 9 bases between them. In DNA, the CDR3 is TGCGCCAGCAGTGAGTCATGGCAGTCCGAGCAGTACTTC. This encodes CASSESWQSEQYF.

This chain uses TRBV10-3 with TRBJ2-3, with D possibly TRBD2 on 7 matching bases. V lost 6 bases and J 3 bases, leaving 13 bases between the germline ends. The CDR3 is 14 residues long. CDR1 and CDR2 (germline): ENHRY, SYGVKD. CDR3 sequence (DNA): TGTGCCATCAGACAACAGGGAGGGACAGATACGCAGTATTTT. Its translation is CAIRQQGGTDTQYF.

The CDR3: CASSVVSRGGELFF. In nucleotides, the CDR3 is TGTGCCAGCAGCGTAGTAAGTCGGGGCGGGGAGCTGTTTTTT. The chain joins TRBV9 to TRBJ2-2, with D possibly being TRBD2 (5 bases). CDR1 SGDLS and CDR2 YYNGEE come from the germline V gene. Trimming removed 0 bases from V and 7 bases from J, with 10 bases in between. CDR3 length: 14 amino acids.

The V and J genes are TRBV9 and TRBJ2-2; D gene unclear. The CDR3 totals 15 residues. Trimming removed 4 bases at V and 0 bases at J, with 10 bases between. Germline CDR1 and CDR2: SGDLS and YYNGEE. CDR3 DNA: TGTGCCAGCAGCCCAGGCTCAGCGAACACCGGGGAGCTGTTTTTT. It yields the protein CASSPGSANTGELFF.

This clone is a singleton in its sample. The CDR3 DNA sequence: TGCAGCGCCTCACAGGGTATGGAGCAGTACTTC. Encoded protein: CSASQGMEQYF. The rearrangement links TRBV29-1 to TRBJ2-7, with D tentatively TRBD1 (6 bases). Germline V gene sequence: CDR1 SQVTM, CDR2 ANQGSEA. CDR3 length: 11 amino acids. V dropped 7 bases and J dropped 7 bases, with 14 bases sitting between them.

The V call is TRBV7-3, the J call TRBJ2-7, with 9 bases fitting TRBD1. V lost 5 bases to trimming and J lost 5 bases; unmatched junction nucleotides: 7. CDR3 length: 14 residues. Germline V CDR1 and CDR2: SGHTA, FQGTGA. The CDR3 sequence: CASSKGQGEHEQYF. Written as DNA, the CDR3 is TGTGCCAGCAGCAAGGGACAGGGTGAGCACGAGCAGTACTTC.

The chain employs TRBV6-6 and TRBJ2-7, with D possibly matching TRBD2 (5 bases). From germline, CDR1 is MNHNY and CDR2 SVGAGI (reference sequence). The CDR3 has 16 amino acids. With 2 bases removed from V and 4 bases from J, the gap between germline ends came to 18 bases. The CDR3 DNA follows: TGTGCCAGCAGTTACCACCGGACTGAGTTGAGATACGAGCAGTACTTC. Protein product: CASSYHRTELRYEQYF.

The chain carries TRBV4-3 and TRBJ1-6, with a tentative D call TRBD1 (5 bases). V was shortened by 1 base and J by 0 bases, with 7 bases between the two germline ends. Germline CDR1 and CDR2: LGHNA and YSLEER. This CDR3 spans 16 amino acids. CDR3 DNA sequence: TGCGCCAGCAGCCAAGGACAGAACTCCTATAATTCACCCCTCCACTTT. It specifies CASSQGQNSYNSPLHF.

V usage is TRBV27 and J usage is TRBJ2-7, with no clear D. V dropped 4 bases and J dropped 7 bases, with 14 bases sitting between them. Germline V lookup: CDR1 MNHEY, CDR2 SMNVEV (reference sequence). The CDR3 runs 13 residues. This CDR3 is CASSYDSSREQYF. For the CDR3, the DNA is TGTGCCAGCAGTTATGACTCATCGCGGGAGCAGTACTTC.

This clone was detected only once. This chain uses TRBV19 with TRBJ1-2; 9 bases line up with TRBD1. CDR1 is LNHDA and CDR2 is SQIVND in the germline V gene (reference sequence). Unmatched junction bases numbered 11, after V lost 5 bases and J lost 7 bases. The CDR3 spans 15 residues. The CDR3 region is CASSEVTGGFSGYTF. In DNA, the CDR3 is TGTGCCAGTAGTGAGGTAACAGGGGGCTTCTCTGGCTACACCTTC.

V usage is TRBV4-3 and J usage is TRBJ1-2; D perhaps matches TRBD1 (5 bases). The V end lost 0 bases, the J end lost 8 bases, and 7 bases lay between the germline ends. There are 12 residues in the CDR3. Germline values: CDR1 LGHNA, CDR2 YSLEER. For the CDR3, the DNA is TGCGCCAGCAGCCAAGAGGGGGGAGGCTACACCTTC. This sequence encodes CASSQEGGGYTF.

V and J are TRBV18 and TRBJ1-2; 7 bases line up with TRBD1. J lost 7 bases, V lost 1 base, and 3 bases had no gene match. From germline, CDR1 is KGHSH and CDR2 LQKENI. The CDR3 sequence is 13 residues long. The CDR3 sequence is CASSPRQGGGYTF. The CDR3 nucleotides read TGTGCCAGCTCACCACGACAGGGTGGTGGCTACACCTTC.

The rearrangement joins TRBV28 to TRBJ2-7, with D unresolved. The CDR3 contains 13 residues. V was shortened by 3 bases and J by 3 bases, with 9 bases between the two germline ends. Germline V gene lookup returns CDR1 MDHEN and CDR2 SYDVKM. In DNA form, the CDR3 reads TGTGCCAGCAGTTTTGAGGCACGCTACGAGCAGTACTTC. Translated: CASSFEARYEQYF.

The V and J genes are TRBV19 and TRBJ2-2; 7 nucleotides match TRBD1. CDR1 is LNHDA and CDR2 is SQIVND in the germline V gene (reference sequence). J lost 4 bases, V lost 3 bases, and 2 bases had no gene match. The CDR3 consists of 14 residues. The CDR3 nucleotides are TGTGCCAGTAGTATGGGACAGATCACCGGGGAGCTGTTTTTT. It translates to CASSMGQITGELFF.